Presented here are 18 T cell receptor beta chains from one specimen sequenced in a study of blood T cell repertoires in COVID-19. Assay used: immunoSEQ multiplex PCR; TCRdb lists only in-frame clones, some missing. The sample includes 180,000 or so clones, around 87% of them seen just once. The material sequenced was peripheral blood. All receptors derive from a man in his forties with active or convalescent COVID-19.

V and J are TRBV6-5 and TRBJ1-1; D may be TRBD1 (6 bases). Germline V gene lookup returns CDR1 MNHEY and CDR2 SVGAGI. The CDR3 runs 14 residues. Trimming took off 6 bases at V and 5 bases at J, with 16 bases between the two ends. In nucleotides, the CDR3 is TGTGCCAGCAGAGACAGGTTCCAAGGGACTGAAGCTTTCTTT. This sequence encodes CASRDRFQGTEAFF.

This chain connects TRBV2 to TRBJ2-2, with D perhaps matching TRBD2 (5 bases). V lost 7 bases and J 6 bases, leaving 9 bases between the germline ends. The germline V gene encodes CDR1 SNHLY and CDR2 FYNNEI. CDR3 length: 12 amino acids. The CDR3: CASMRAAGELFF. The CDR3 DNA follows: TGTGCCAGCATGAGGGCAGCCGGGGAGCTGTTTTTT.

This clone occurred many times. The chain uses TRBV6-1 and TRBJ2-1, with D perhaps TRBD2 (6 bases). The CDR3 extends over 15 amino acids. Trimming pared 3 bases from V and 4 bases from J, leaving 13 bases between. Germline CDR1 is MNHNS and CDR2 is SASEGT. The CDR3 nucleotides read TGTGCCAGCAGTGACGACGGGGGAAGTTACAATGAGCAGTTCTTC. Translated: CASSDDGGSYNEQFF.

This chain connects TRBV9 to TRBJ2-5, with 8 nucleotides matching TRBD2. This CDR3 is built from 15 residues. V dropped 3 bases and J dropped 2; count of bases not matched to a gene: 6. Germline V CDR1 and CDR2: SGDLS, YYNGEE. This chain's CDR3 is CASSATGGTQETQYF. DNA of the CDR3: TGTGCCAGCAGCGCGACGGGGGGGACACAAGAGACCCAGTACTTC. Filled out from reference TRBV9 and TRBJ2-5, the complete variable domain reads DSGVTQTPKHLITATGQRVTLRCSPRSGDLSVYWYQQSLDQGLQFLIQYYNGEERAKGNILERFSAQQFPDLHSELNLSSLELGDSALYFCASSATGGTQETQYFGPGTRLLVL.

The rearrangement links TRBV29-1 to TRBJ1-2, with TRBD1 matching over 9 bases. CDR1 is SQVTM, CDR2 ANQGSEA, per germline. V trimming: 0 bases; J trimming: 9 bases; junction bases outside the gene matches: 5. The CDR3 sequence is 13 residues long. CDR3 DNA sequence: TGCAGCGTTGAAGAACAGGGGGCGTCGCGCTACACCTTC. Residues: CSVEEQGASRYTF.

The rearrangement joins TRBV7-8 to TRBJ1-2; a weak D match, TRBD1 (6 bases). CDR1 is SGHVS, CDR2 FQNEAQ, per germline. CDR3 length equals 15 residues. V was shortened by 1 base and J by 6 bases, with 15 bases between the two germline ends. The CDR3 nucleotides read TGTGCCAGCAGCTTAGTCTCCGGGACAAACGATGGCTACACCTTC. Translating gives CASSLVSGTNDGYTF.

V usage is TRBV5-1 and J usage is TRBJ2-3; tentatively, D is TRBD2 (7 bases). This CDR3 comprises 16 residues. The germline V and J ends were trimmed by 0 bases and 0 bases, with 11 bases remaining between them. Germline V lookup: CDR1 SGHRS, CDR2 YFSETQ. CDR3 in amino acids: CASSLEGGGSTDTQYF. In DNA form, the CDR3 reads TGCGCCAGCAGCTTGGAGGGCGGGGGCAGCACAGATACGCAGTATTTT. The whole variable domain, filled in from reference TRBV5-1 and TRBJ2-3, reads KAGVTQTPRYLIKTRGQQVTLSCSPISGHRSVSWYQQTPGQGLQFLFEYFSETQRNKGNFPGRFSGRQFSNSRSEMNVSTLELGDSALYLCASSLEGGGSTDTQYFGPGTRLTVL.

The rearrangement uses TRBV2 and TRBJ2-7, with 7 positions matching TRBD1. Germline V CDR1 and CDR2: SNHLY, FYNNEI. The V gene end was trimmed by 0 bases and the J gene end by 2 bases; junction bases not matched to a gene: 7. This CDR3 has 16 residues. CDR3 bases: TGTGCCAGCAGTGAAGCGGTGGGACAGCACCCCTACGAGCAGTACTTC. Translation: CASSEAVGQHPYEQYF.

This clone turned up a few times. V gene TRBV29-1 combines with J gene TRBJ1-2, with 10 bases fitting TRBD1. The germline V gene has CDR1 SQVTM and CDR2 ANQGSEA. The CDR3 is made up of 14 amino acids. The V and J ends lost 8 bases and 7 bases, in that order; junction bases with no gene match: 13. CDR3 coding DNA: TGCAGCCCCGTGAGTTTGACAGGGGGCTCTGGCTACACCTTC. Translated: CSPVSLTGGSGYTF. The full variable domain, completed using reference TRBV29-1 and TRBJ1-2, is SAVISQKPSRDICQRGTSLTIQCQVDSQVTMMFWYRQQPGQSLTLIATANQGSEATYESGFVIDKFPISRPNLTFSTLTVSNMSPEDSSIYLCSPVSLTGGSGYTFGSGTRLTVV.

The chain couples TRBV19 to TRBJ1-1; 9 bases map to TRBD1. This CDR3 is 14 amino acids long. Germline V gene data show CDR1 as LNHDA and CDR2 as SQIVND (reference sequence). The V and J ends lost 3 bases and 13 bases, in that order; junction bases with no gene match: 12. The DNA of the CDR3 is TGTGCCAGTAGTATCGTGGGACAGGGTTTGGTGAGTTTCTTT. Translated, it gives CASSIVGQGLVSFF.

The gene calls are TRBV7-9 and TRBJ2-1, with unresolved D. Deletions cut 1 base from V and 3 bases from J, with 10 bases between. The CDR3 covers 15 residues. Germline V gene sequence: CDR1 SEHNR, CDR2 FQNEAQ (reference sequence). The CDR3 DNA follows: TGTGCCAGCAGCTTAGTCGTCGCAGTCTACAATGAGCAGTTCTTC. As protein: CASSLVVAVYNEQFF.

CDR3 in DNA: TGTGCCAGCAGTGAAATAAGGCTAGCGGGGGCCACAGATACGCAGTATTTT. Its protein is CASSEIRLAGATDTQYF. V gene TRBV6-1 combines with J gene TRBJ2-3; 10 bases agree with TRBD2. The V gene end was trimmed by 2 bases and the J gene end by 2 bases; junction bases not matched to a gene: 7. Germline lookup yields CDR1 MNHNS and CDR2 SASEGT. The CDR3 has 17 amino acids.

The chain joins TRBV11-2 to TRBJ1-1; unclear D gene. The germline CDR1 and CDR2 sequences are SGHAT and FQNNGV. The CDR3 sequence is 14 residues long. V was shortened by 4 bases and J by 3 bases, with 12 bases between the two germline ends. The CDR3 spells CASSSPSGYTEAFF. The CDR3, as DNA: TGTGCCAGCAGCTCCCCTTCGGGGTACACTGAAGCTTTCTTT.

The rearrangement joins TRBV6-5 to TRBJ2-2, with a tentative D call TRBD1 (6 bases). Deletions cut 10 bases from V and 2 bases from J, with 14 bases between. CDR1 and CDR2 from the germline V gene are MNHEY and SVGAGI. The CDR3 spans 14 residues. CDR3 sequence: CATRSGQNTGELFF. The CDR3 DNA reads as TGTGCCACTCGATCGGGACAAAACACCGGGGAGCTGTTTTTT.

The V call is TRBV19, the J call TRBJ2-6; 9 bases fit TRBD1. Trimming at V came to 6 bases and at J to 0 bases, leaving 0 bases not matched to a gene. Germline V CDR1 and CDR2: LNHDA, SQIVND (reference sequence). The CDR3 sequence is 15 residues long. The CDR3, as DNA: TGTGCCAGTAGGACAGGGGGCTCTGGGGCCAACGTCCTGACTTTC. Translated: CASRTGGSGANVLTF. Variable domain in full (rest from reference TRBV19 and TRBJ2-6): DGGITQSPKYLFRKEGQNVTLSCEQNLNHDAMYWYRQDPGQGLRLIYYSQIVNDFQKGDIAEGYSVSREKKESFPLTVTSAQKNPTAFYLCASRTGGSGANVLTFGAGSRLTVL.

V is TRBV19 and J is TRBJ1-1; D is unresolved. The ends were cut back, 10 bases at V and 1 base at J, with 13 bases in the middle. The length of the CDR3 is 13 residues. Germline loops: CDR1 LNHDA, CDR2 SQIVND (reference sequence). The DNA of the CDR3 is TGTGCCACTGGGGAGGGCTGGAACACTGAAGCTTTCTTT. Protein product: CATGEGWNTEAFF.

V usage is TRBV5-1 and J usage is TRBJ1-1; possible D gene TRBD1, 6 bases. The CDR3 is 16 residues long. Trimming shortened V by 1 base and J by 1 base, and 14 bases separated the two germline ends. Germline-derived CDR1 and CDR2 are SGHRS and YFSETQ. CDR3 sequence: CASSLTVQGENTEAFF. Here the CDR3 DNA reads TGCGCCAGCAGCTTGACCGTACAGGGAGAGAACACTGAAGCTTTCTTT. Full variable domain (rest looked up from reference TRBV5-1 and TRBJ1-1): KAGVTQTPRYLIKTRGQQVTLSCSPISGHRSVSWYQQTPGQGLQFLFEYFSETQRNKGNFPGRFSGRQFSNSRSEMNVSTLELGDSALYLCASSLTVQGENTEAFFGQGTRLTVV.

The V call is TRBV19, the J call TRBJ2-7; TRBD1 matches 10 bases. The V gene end was trimmed by 6 bases and the J gene end by 3 bases; junction bases not matched to a gene: 5. Looked up from germline, CDR1 is LNHDA and CDR2 is SQIVND (reference sequence). This CDR3 comprises 14 residues. The CDR3 DNA follows: TGTGCCAGTAGCGGGACAGGGGTATTCTACGAGCAGTACTTC. Amino acids: CASSGTGVFYEQYF.